This T cell receptor beta chain was identified during a study of OX40 agonist ivuxolimab in advanced cancers. Overall study context: Head and neck, renal cell, melanoma or hepatocellular carcinoma were the cancers that dose-escalation patients had. Partial responses were observed in three patients, of whom one had hepatocellular carcinoma and two had cutaneous melanoma.

This table comes from immunoSEQ multiplex PCR, and its TCRdb copy is limited to in-frame clones, with some not included. The data contain approximately 74,000 clones, 80% of them singletons. In this sample, this clone turned up once. Trimming removed 4 bases from V and 3 bases from J; junction bases left unmatched: 7. Germline V gene lookup returns CDR1 SGHNT and CDR2 YYREEE (reference sequence). The CDR3 runs 15 residues. The chain uses TRBV5-4 and TRBJ1-5, with 7 positions matching TRBD1. The TCR sequence derives from an adult with an advanced solid tumor such as melanoma, head and neck, liver or kidney cancer. The starting material was CD4+ or CD8+ T cells sorted from blood, obtained in a trial of the OX40 agonist ivuxolimab. CDR3 in DNA: TGTGCCAGCAGCCTAGACAGGGCCCCCAATCAGCCCCAGCATTTT. As protein: CASSLDRAPNQPQHF.